A selection of T cell receptor beta chains follows, all from one sample in a study of T cells after yellow fever vaccination. TCRdb reprocessed the 5' RACE reads via MiXCR and lists one record per CDR3 protein. The sample carries around 300,000 distinct CDR3 sequences, over 10% recorded once. Sequenced here: CD4+ T cells sorted from PBMCs, sampled 45 days after the yellow fever booster vaccination. The receptor source for this set is a man aged 30 to 45 who received the YFV17D yellow fever vaccine. Each CDR3 is given with its conserved first and last residue. A D gene is named only where the DNA matches it firmly. Clone size is not always given. Where it is, it says once, few, many or a class for expanded clones.

TRBJ2-1 TRBV20-1 . . TGCAGTGCCCCCGGGGGACGGGACAATGAGCAGTTCTTC CSAPGGRDNEQFF
TRBJ2-7 TRBV30 . . TGTGCCTGGAGTAACAGGCTCTACGAGCAGTACTTC CAWSNRLYEQYF
TRBJ1-6 TRBV30 . few TGTGCCTGGAGTGTCGGCGGGAAGGGATCACCCCTCCACTTT CAWSVGGKGSPLHF
TRBJ1-4 TRBV5-1 . few TGCGCCAGCAGGAGGGAGGACGGTAATGAAAAACTGTTTTTT CASRREDGNEKLFF
TRBJ2-2 TRBV20-1 . . TGCAGTGCCACCCCTCGGACTGGATTGAACACCGGGGAGCTGTTTTTT CSATPRTGLNTGELFF
TRBJ2-3 TRBV3-1 . once TGTGCCAGCAGCCAAGCACTAGCAGATACGCAGTATTTT CASSQALADTQYF
TRBJ2-1 TRBV4-2 . few TGTGCCAGCAGCCAAGGACGGGGGCTGGGGGATGAGCAGTTCTTC CASSQGRGLGDEQFF
TRBJ2-7 TRBV7-3 . few TGTGCCAGCAGCTTAAGAGGGGTAGGCGAGCAGTACTTC CASSLRGVGEQYF
TRBJ2-5 TRBV20-1 . few TGCAGTGCTAGACTAGCCACCCAAGAGACCCAGTACTTC CSARLATQETQYF
TRBJ2-2 TRBV20-1 . few TGCAGTGCTAATAAAGCGGGCCTAAACACCGGGGAGCTGTTTTTT CSANKAGLNTGELFF
TRBJ1-3 TRBV15 . . TGTGCCACCAGCATGAGAGATCTGAGGGGAAACACCATATATTTT CATSMRDLRGNTIYF
TRBJ2-2 TRBV20-1 . . TGCAGTGCTCCACAGGGATCCGGGGAGCTGTTTTTT CSAPQGSGELFF
TRBJ2-7 TRBV7-8 . . TGTGCCAGCAGCCAGCATCGGGTTTTAGGCGAGCAGTACTTC CASSQHRVLGEQYF
TRBJ1-4 TRBV7-6 . few TGTGCCAGCAGACCCCGAGGCACAACTAATGAAAAACTGTTTTTT CASRPRGTTNEKLFF
TRBJ2-7 TRBV5-1 . . TGCGCCAGCAGCTTGGGACAAGACTACGAGCAGTACTTC CASSLGQDYEQYF
TRBJ2-5 TRBV29-1 . . TGCAGCGTTGAATGGCAGCAAGAGACCCAGTACTTC CSVEWQQETQYF
TRBJ2-7 TRBV7-2 . few TGTGCCAGCAGCGCGTATCGGGATTCTGGCGAGCAGTACTTC CASSAYRDSGEQYF